These 27 T cell receptor beta chains were sequenced from one sample in a study of identical twins (dated by TCRdb to 2016 to 2018). The method was 5' RACE. This sample was sequenced with an Illumina HiSeq 2000. TCRdb reprocessing: public reads trimmed at Q25 with fastp, clones called with MiXCR, in-frame beta chains kept. Rows are unified per CDR3 protein, each entry keeping the most common DNA and genes. Within this sample are around 510,000 distinct CDR3 sequences, with roughly an eighth of them counted one time only. The top ten constitute about 1% of the sample. This sample was shared with a second study, whose subject was yellow fever vaccine responses in identical twins.

Source material: CD4+ T cells sorted from blood. Source of these receptors: a woman between 18 and 30 years old in good health.

This sequence joins TRBV24-1 and TRBJ2-7, with D possibly TRBD2 on 6 matching bases. The CDR3 length is 15 residues. In germline, CDR1 is KGHDR, CDR2 SFDVKD. Trimming took 8 bases from V and 1 from J, leaving 17 bases between them. CDR3 in DNA: TGTGCCACCACGGTAGGAACTAGCTCTTCCTACGAGCAGTACTTC. It translates to CATTVGTSSSYEQYF.

The chain recombines TRBV27 with TRBJ1-5; D not certain. This CDR3 is 12 amino acids long. V was pared by 5 bases and J by 7 bases, with 9 bases between. From germline, CDR1 is MNHEY and CDR2 SMNVEV (reference sequence). CDR3 sequence: CASSILGQPQHF. The CDR3 nucleotides are TGTGCCAGCAGTATATTGGGGCAGCCCCAGCATTTT.

This chain joins TRBV4-2 and TRBJ2-2, with D perhaps matching TRBD2 (6 bases). Germline assignment: CDR1 LGHNA and CDR2 YNFKEQ. Trimming removed 0 bases at V and 6 bases at J, with 11 bases between. The CDR3 is 15 residues long. In DNA, the CDR3 is TGTGCCAGCAGCCAAGAGACGGGCGGGGCCGGGGAGCTGTTTTTT. This sequence encodes CASSQETGGAGELFF.

This clonotype was recorded a few times. The genes are TRBV6-1 and TRBJ2-2, with TRBD2 as a possible D gene (5 bases). V was trimmed by 8 bases and J by 2 bases, leaving 15 bases between them. The germline V gene encodes CDR1 MNHNS and CDR2 SASEGT. The CDR3 contains 15 residues. CDR3 sequence reads: CASSRSGRNTGELFF. The CDR3 nucleotides are TGTGCCAGCTCCCGTAGTGGGAGAAACACCGGGGAGCTGTTTTTT.

The chain is built from TRBV24-1 and TRBJ2-7, with a tentative D call TRBD2 (6 bases). The CDR3 consists of 15 residues. Germline CDR1 and CDR2: KGHDR and SFDVKD. V lost 6 bases, J lost 6 bases, and 20 bases lay in between. The CDR3 loop is CATSTSGTLNSEQYF. DNA for the CDR3: TGTGCCACCAGTACCTCCGGGACTCTCAACTCCGAGCAGTACTTC.

V and J are TRBV27 and TRBJ2-7; D might be TRBD1 (6 bases). CDR1 and CDR2 from the germline V gene are MNHEY and SMNVEV (reference sequence). CDR3 length: 15 amino acids. V shed 4 bases and J shed 4 bases, with 17 bases lying between them. CDR3 bases: TGTGCCAGCAGTTCATGGCAGGCCACAGGGTACGAGCAGTACTTC. Translated: CASSSWQATGYEQYF.

A few counts support this clonotype. The V gene is TRBV29-1, the J gene TRBJ1-3; unclear D gene. Trimming shortened V by 5 bases and J by 0 bases, and 14 bases separated the two germline ends. Germline values: CDR1 SQVTM, CDR2 ANQGSEA. The CDR3 has 15 amino acids. In nucleotides, the CDR3 is TGCAGCGTTTCCTTGATCGCCAGCTCTGGAAACACCATATATTTT. Its protein is CSVSLIASSGNTIYF.

The V gene is TRBV28, the J gene TRBJ2-6; 11 bases line up with TRBD1. The junction had 6 bases not matched to a gene; V was cut back by 7 bases and J by 1 base. Germline V gene lookup returns CDR1 MDHEN and CDR2 SYDVKM. The CDR3 has 17 residues. CDR3 loop: CASTRTGGKSGANVLTF. The DNA of the CDR3 is TGTGCCAGCACTAGGACAGGGGGCAAATCTGGGGCCAACGTCCTGACTTTC.

This clonotype was recorded a few times. The rearrangement uses TRBV7-2 and TRBJ2-1; a weak D match, TRBD1 (6 bases). V gave up 1 base and J gave up 10 bases, with 20 bases separating them. The CDR3 is 16 residues long. Germline V CDR1 and CDR2: SGHTA, FQGNSA. CDR3 coding DNA: TGTGCCAGCAGCTTAGAAGGGGGAAACTTGGGGCGGGAGCAGTTCTTC. Translated, it gives CASSLEGGNLGREQFF.

This clonotype has at least ten counts. The chain uses TRBV10-2 and TRBJ2-7, with TRBD2 matching over 10 bases. Germline V gives CDR1 WSHSY, CDR2 SAAADI. CDR3 length: 15 residues. V shed 6 bases, J shed 2 bases, and the junction held 7 bases outside the gene matches. The CDR3 region has the DNA TGCGCCAGCAGCGCCCTAGCGGGAGCGACCTACGAGCAGTACTTC. Its protein product is CASSALAGATYEQYF.

This clonotype was recorded a few times. V gene TRBV20-1 combines with J gene TRBJ1-6; D is possibly TRBD1 (5 bases). The germline V gene has CDR1 DFQATT and CDR2 SNEGSKA (reference sequence). The CDR3 length is 15 residues. Deletions cut 0 bases from V and 7 bases from J, with 13 bases between. Here the CDR3 DNA reads TGCAGTGCTAGAGATCTACAGGCGATCAATTCACCCCTCCACTTT. Protein product: CSARDLQAINSPLHF.

This clonotype came up a few times. This chain links TRBV11-2 with TRBJ2-2; 7 positions agree with TRBD1. CDR1 and CDR2 (germline): SGHAT, FQNNGV. With 4 bases clipped from V and 0 bases from J, the junction kept 11 bases outside the gene matches. CDR3 size: 18 residues. CDR3 sequence: CASSSPAGTVPNTGELFF. The CDR3, as DNA: TGTGCCAGCAGCTCTCCCGCCGGGACAGTTCCGAACACCGGGGAGCTGTTTTTT.

Ten or more counts support this clonotype. This chain connects TRBV7-2 to TRBJ2-2; no reliable D call. CDR1 SGHTA and CDR2 FQGNSA come from the germline V gene. The CDR3 is made up of 12 amino acids. Trimming took 2 bases from V and 8 from J, leaving 6 bases between them. CDR3: CASSLLRGELFF. The CDR3 DNA sequence: TGTGCCAGCAGCTTATTGAGGGGGGAGCTGTTTTTT.

CDR3 loop: CSAGLLAQYF. The CDR3 DNA is TGCAGTGCTGGACTCTTAGCCCAGTACTTC. The chain joins TRBV20-1 to TRBJ2-5, with TRBD2 as a possible D gene (5 bases). Germline loops: CDR1 DFQATT, CDR2 SNEGSKA (reference sequence). The V gene lost 5 bases and the J gene lost 9 bases, with 10 bases spanning the gap. The CDR3 has 10 amino acids.

In its sample, this clonotype was seen a few times. The gene calls are TRBV6-2 or TRBV6-3 and TRBJ2-2; possibly TRBD1 or TRBD2 for D (5 bases each). Germline CDR1 is MNHEY and CDR2 is SVGEGT. Trimming removed 7 bases from V and 6 bases from J, with 12 bases in between. The CDR3 sequence is 13 residues long. The CDR3 is CASTRGAAGELFF. CDR3 sequence (DNA): TGTGCCAGCACCCGAGGGGCGGCCGGGGAGCTGTTTTTT.

The chain links TRBV12-3 or TRBV12-4 to TRBJ2-2; a weak D match, TRBD1 (5 bases). V was cut by 6 bases and J by 0 bases, with 8 bases left in between. This CDR3 comprises 14 residues. This chain's CDR3 is CASRKTANTGELFF. The CDR3, as DNA: TGTGCCAGCAGGAAGACAGCGAACACCGGGGAGCTGTTTTTT.

At least ten counts were recorded for this clonotype. The junction does not match germline at one end; this may be a read error. V gene TRBV7-2 combines with J gene TRBJ2-1, with TRBD2 matching over 9 bases. The germline V gene has CDR1 SGHTA and CDR2 FQGNSA. This CDR3 has 15 residues. The CDR3 nucleotides read TGTGCCAGCAGTTTAGGGACTAGCTCGTACAATGAGCAGTTCTTC. This sequence encodes CASSLGTSSYNEQFF.

This chain connects TRBV5-1 to TRBJ2-1; TRBD2 matches 9 bases. Trimming removed 4 bases from V and 12 bases from J; junction bases left unmatched: 11. CDR1 SGHRS and CDR2 YFSETQ come from the germline V gene. The CDR3 runs 14 residues. CDR3 bases: TGCGCCAGCAGCAATACCGGGACTAGCTCGGGGCAGTTCTTC. Amino acid sequence: CASSNTGTSSGQFF.

This clonotype showed up just a few times. The chain has TRBV20-1 and TRBJ2-3; D unclear. Trimming left V 6 bases short and J 2 bases short, with 12 bases between. CDR1 is DFQATT and CDR2 is SNEGSKA in the germline V gene (reference sequence). This CDR3 comprises 13 residues. For the CDR3, the DNA is TGCAGTGCCAGCCCGGCTACCACAGATACGCAGTATTTT. This gives the protein CSASPATTDTQYF.

This CDR3 reads CASSVAGNQPQHF. The CDR3 nucleotides are TGTGCCAGCAGCGTAGCCGGGAATCAGCCCCAGCATTTT. The rearrangement uses TRBV9 and TRBJ1-5; D is unclear. V lost 0 bases to trimming and J lost 4 bases, with 5 bases between them. This CDR3 has 13 amino acids. Per germline, CDR1 SGDLS and CDR2 YYNGEE. Complete variable domain (other parts from reference TRBV9 and TRBJ1-5): DSGVTQTPKHLITATGQRVTLRCSPRSGDLSVYWYQQSLDQGLQFLIQYYNGEERAKGNILERFSAQQFPDLHSELNLSSLELGDSALYFCASSVAGNQPQHFGDGTRLSIL.

The table lists this clonotype with a few counts. The CDR3 DNA sequence: TGTGCCAGCAGTTTGACCGGGACTAGCTCCTACGAGCAGTACTTC. It yields the protein CASSLTGTSSYEQYF. The rearrangement links TRBV6-5 to TRBJ2-7; TRBD2 matches 8 bases. After removal of 4 bases from V and 0 bases from J, the junction contained 5 bases not matched to a gene. In germline, CDR1 is MNHEY, CDR2 SVGAGI. The CDR3 spans 15 residues.

The rearrangement links TRBV5-1 to TRBJ2-1; no clear D gene. The V end lost 1 base, the J end lost 1 base, and 12 bases lay between the germline ends. This CDR3 spans 16 amino acids. In germline, CDR1 is SGHRS, CDR2 YFSETQ. The CDR3 here is CASSLQAYASYNEQFF. The CDR3 nucleotides read TGCGCCAGCAGCTTGCAAGCATACGCTTCCTACAATGAGCAGTTCTTC. The variable domain in full, completed from reference TRBV5-1 and TRBJ2-1, reads KAGVTQTPRYLIKTRGQQVTLSCSPISGHRSVSWYQQTPGQGLQFLFEYFSETQRNKGNFPGRFSGRQFSNSRSEMNVSTLELGDSALYLCASSLQAYASYNEQFFGPGTRLTVL.

The rearrangement joins TRBV9 to TRBJ2-7; 10 nucleotides agree with TRBD2. Per germline, CDR1 SGDLS and CDR2 YYNGEE. V gave up 0 bases and J gave up 4 bases; unmatched junction bases: 13. The CDR3 runs 18 residues. The CDR3 nucleotides are TGTGCCAGCAGCGTAGATCTAGCGGGAGCGGGGGCTTTTTACGAGCAGTACTTC. Residues: CASSVDLAGAGAFYEQYF.

The table lists this clonotype with a few counts. This chain joins TRBV10-1 and TRBJ2-2, with 9 bases that match TRBD1. Germline CDR1 reads WNHNN; CDR2 reads SYGVQD (reference sequence). CDR3 length equals 15 residues. Unmatched junction bases numbered 4, after V lost 3 bases and J lost 5 bases. The CDR3 bases are TGCGCCAGCAGTGACGCCGGGACAGGGACCGGGGAGCTGTTTTTT. It specifies CASSDAGTGTGELFF.

In its sample, this clonotype was seen a few times. CDR3 loop: CASSQGTSVTQYF. As DNA, the CDR3 is TGTGCCAGCAGCCAAGGGACTAGCGTTACGCAGTATTTT. This chain uses TRBV14 with TRBJ2-3; 9 bases align to TRBD2. The CDR3 sequence is 13 residues long. Germline lookup yields CDR1 SGHDN and CDR2 FVKESK. J lost 8 bases, V lost 1 base, and 1 base had no gene match. The full variable domain, completed using reference TRBV14 and TRBJ2-3, is EAGVTQFPSHSVIEKGQTVTLRCDPISGHDNLYWYRRVMGKEIKFLLHFVKESKQDESGMPNNRFLAERTGGTYSTLKVQPAELEDSGVYFCASSQGTSVTQYFGPGTRLTVL.

This clonotype was counted many times. The chain has TRBV15 and TRBJ2-1, with D perhaps given as TRBD1 or TRBD2 (5 bases each). The CDR3 contains 16 residues. Trimming removed 1 base at V and 3 bases at J, with 13 bases between. Germline CDR1 is LNHNV and CDR2 is YYDKDF (reference sequence). The CDR3 protein is CATSRAGDGHYNEQFF. The CDR3 region has the DNA TGTGCCACCAGCAGAGCCGGGGATGGACACTACAATGAGCAGTTCTTC. Combining the CDR3 with reference TRBV15 and TRBJ2-1 gives the whole variable domain DAMVIQNPRYQVTQFGKPVTLSCSQTLNHNVMYWYQQKSSQAPKLLFHYYDKDFNNEADTPDNFQSRRPNTSFCFLDIRSPGLGDTAMYLCATSRAGDGHYNEQFFGPGTRLTVL.

This clonotype appeared a few times. V gene TRBV6-1 combines with J gene TRBJ1-1, with TRBD1 matching 7 bases. The CDR3 extends over 13 amino acids. Trimming removed 4 bases from V and 6 bases from J; junction bases left unmatched: 5. Per germline, CDR1 MNHNS and CDR2 SASEGT. For the CDR3, the DNA is TGTGCCAGCAGTGGACAGGGCGGCGCTGAAGCTTTCTTT. Its translation: CASSGQGGAEAFF.